This T cell receptor beta chain was recorded in a study of blood T cells in healthy people across ages. PBMCs, at least 6 million per sample, were isolated. On this clonotype itself: Its cognate antigen is unknown.

Study findings and constraints: Naive CD4+ cell counts and diversity both ran higher in long-lived than in aged donors. The recorded TCR beta diversity per million T cells decreased in a roughly linear manner with age.

The CDR3 is 14 amino acids. V gave up 5 bases and J gave up 2 bases, with 16 bases separating them. Germline CDR1 and CDR2: SQVTM and ANQGSEA. A second PCR, run for about 7 to 11 cycles, used a sample-barcoded 5' primer plus a J-beta primer mix. Each cDNA was tagged by a template-switch adaptor containing 12 random nucleotides. TCRdb itself ran the 5' RACE reads through MiXCR, one entry per CDR3 protein. The sample gives 1.5 million to 1.9 million distinct CDR3 sequences, under 55% of which show up once; about 4% is in the top ten. This TCR was recovered from a woman under 30 in good health. The specimen was blood. The rearrangement uses TRBV29-1 and TRBJ2-7, with D perhaps being TRBD1 or TRBD2 (5 bases each). CDR3 in DNA: TGCAGCGTTCTTAAGGCCGAGGGACCCTACGAGCAGTACTTC. Its translation is CSVLKAEGPYEQYF.